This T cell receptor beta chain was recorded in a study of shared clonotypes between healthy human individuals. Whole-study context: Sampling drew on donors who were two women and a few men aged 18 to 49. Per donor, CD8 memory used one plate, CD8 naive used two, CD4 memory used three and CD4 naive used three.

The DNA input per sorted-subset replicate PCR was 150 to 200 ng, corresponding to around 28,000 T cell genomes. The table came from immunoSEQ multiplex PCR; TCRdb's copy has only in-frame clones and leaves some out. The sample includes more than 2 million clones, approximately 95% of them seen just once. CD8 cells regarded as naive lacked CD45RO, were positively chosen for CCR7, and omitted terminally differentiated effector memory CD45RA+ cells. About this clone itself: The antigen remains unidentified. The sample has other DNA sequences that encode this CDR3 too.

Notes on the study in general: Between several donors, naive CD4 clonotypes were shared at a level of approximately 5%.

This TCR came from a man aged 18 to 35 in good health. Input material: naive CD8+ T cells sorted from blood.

The CDR3 region is CAWSVLTGELFF. The CDR3 coding sequence is TGTGCCTGGAGTGTCCTCACCGGGGAGCTGTTTTTT. The rearrangement uses TRBV30 and TRBJ2-2; D not resolved. Germline lookup yields CDR1 GTSNPN and CDR2 SVGIG (reference sequence). CDR3 length: 12 residues. Trimming stripped 0 bases from V and 4 bases from J, with 3 bases between.